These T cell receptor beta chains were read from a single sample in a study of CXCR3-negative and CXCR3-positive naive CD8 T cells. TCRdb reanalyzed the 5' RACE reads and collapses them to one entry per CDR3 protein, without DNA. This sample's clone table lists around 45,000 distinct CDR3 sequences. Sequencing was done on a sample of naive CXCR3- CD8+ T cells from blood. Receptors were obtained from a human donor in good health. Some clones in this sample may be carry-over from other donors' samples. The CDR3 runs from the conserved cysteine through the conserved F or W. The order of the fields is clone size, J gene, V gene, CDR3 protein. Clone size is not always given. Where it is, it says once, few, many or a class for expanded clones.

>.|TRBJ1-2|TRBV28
CASGMRGGGNTF
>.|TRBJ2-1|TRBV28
CASKERSSYNEQFF
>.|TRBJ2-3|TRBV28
CASSQGPDTQYF
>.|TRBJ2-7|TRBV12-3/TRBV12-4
CASRSPYEQYF
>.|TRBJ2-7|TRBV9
CASSFPRGRLTYEQYF
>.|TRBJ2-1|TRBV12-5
CASSPSRGYSYNEQFF
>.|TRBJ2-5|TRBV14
CASSPASGGFETQYF
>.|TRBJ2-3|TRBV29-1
CSVDGASRTDTQYF
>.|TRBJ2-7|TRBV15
CATSRDSNTGTGVLEQYF
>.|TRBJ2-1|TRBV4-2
CASSQSIYNEQFF
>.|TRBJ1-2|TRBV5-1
CASSSLGEEGPYYGYTF
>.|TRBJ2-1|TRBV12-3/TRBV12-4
CATAPGVSSYNEQFF
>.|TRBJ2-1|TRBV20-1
CSARGGRSGNEQFF
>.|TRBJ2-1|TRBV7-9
CASSDGTGDHNEQFF
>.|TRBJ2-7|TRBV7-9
CASSRLQGYSYEQYF
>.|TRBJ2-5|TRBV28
CASSLLDSEETQYF
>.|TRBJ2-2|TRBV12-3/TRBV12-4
CASGGGGTTGELFF
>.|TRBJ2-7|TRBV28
CASSLGGGRGHEQYF
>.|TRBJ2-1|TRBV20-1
CSARHSSYNEQFF
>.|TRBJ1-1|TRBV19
CASSWGAQNTEAFF
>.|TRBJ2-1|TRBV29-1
CSVEGSQSSYNEQFF
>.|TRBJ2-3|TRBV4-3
CASSLTSGGEVDTQYF
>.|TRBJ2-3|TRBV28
CASGEDRSTDTQYF
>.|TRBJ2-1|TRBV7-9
CASSLEQAGEGNEQFF
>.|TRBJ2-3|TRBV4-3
CASSQGGGVADTQYF
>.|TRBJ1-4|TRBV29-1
CSVTGGNEKLFF
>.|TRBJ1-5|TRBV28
CASSPRQGGGQPQHF
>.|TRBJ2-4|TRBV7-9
CASRSDGGENIQYF
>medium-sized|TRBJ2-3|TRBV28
CASSFVAGTDTQYF
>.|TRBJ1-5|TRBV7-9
CASSPDWTSNQPQHF
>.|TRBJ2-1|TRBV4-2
CASSQELAGQQFF
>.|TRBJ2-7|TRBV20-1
CSARDIQGSYEQYF
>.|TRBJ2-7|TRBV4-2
CASSPGQGPSYEQYF
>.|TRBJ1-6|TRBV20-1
CSARQGYNSPLHF
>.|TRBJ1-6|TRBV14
CASSQRGDFSPLHF
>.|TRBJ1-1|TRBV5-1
CASSLGVSDREAFF
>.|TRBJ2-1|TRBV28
CASSFGSPRLAGVSYNEQFF
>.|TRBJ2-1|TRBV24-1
CATSDLKAGGNNEQFF
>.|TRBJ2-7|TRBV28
CASSFLADSYEQYF
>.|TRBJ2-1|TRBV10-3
CAISESRGISNEQFF